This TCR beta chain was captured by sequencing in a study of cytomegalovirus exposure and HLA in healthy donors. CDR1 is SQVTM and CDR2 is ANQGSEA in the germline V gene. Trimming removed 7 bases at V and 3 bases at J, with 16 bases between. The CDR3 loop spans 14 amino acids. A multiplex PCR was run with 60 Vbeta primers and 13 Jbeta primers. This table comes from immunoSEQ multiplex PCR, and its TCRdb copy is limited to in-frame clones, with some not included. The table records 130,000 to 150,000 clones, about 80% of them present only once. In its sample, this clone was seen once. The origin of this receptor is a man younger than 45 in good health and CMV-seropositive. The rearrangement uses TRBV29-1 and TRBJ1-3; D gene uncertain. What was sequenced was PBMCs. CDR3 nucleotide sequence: TGCAGCGCCGAACCAAGGCTAGGTGGAAACACCATATATTTT. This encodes CSAEPRLGGNTIYF.